This record covers a single TCR beta chain. This sample is drawn from a study of blood T cell repertoires in COVID-19. Patients at the Seattle site were enrolled during active infection and followed longitudinally. The V gene lost 3 bases and the J gene lost 0 bases, with 18 bases spanning the gap. The CDR3 contains 17 residues. The germline V gene has CDR1 SGHVS and CDR2 FQNEAQ. Only in-frame clones appear in the TCRdb table, and some are missing; sequencing was by immunoSEQ multiplex PCR. This table holds more than 300,000 clones, around 89% found once. The material sequenced was peripheral blood. The chain is built from TRBV7-8 and TRBJ2-7; maybe TRBD1 (5 bases). The receptor comes from a woman between 35 and 50 years old with COVID-19, enrolled during active disease. The CDR3 loop is CASSFSHRQLSSYEQYF. CDR3 nucleotides: TGTGCCAGCAGCTTTAGTCATCGACAGTTAAGCTCCTACGAGCAGTACTTC.